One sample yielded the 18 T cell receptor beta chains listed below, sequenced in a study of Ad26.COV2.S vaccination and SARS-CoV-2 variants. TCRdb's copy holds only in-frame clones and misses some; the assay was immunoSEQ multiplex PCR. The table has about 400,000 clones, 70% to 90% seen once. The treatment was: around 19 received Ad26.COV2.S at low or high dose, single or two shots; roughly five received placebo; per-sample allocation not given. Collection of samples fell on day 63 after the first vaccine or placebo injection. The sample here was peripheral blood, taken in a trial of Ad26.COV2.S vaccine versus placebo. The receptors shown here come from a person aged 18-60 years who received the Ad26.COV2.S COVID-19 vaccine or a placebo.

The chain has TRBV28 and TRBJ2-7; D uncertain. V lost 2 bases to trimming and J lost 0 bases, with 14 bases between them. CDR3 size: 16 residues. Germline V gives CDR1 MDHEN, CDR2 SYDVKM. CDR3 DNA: TGTGCCAGCAGTTTACCCCTAACCCGGAGCTCCTACGAGCAGTACTTC. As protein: CASSLPLTRSSYEQYF.

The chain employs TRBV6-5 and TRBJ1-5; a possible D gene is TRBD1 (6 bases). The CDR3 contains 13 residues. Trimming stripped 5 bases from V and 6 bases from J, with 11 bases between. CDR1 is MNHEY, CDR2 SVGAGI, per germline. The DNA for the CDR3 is TGTGCCAGCAGTCTACAGGGCGGTCAGCCCCAGCATTTT. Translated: CASSLQGGQPQHF.

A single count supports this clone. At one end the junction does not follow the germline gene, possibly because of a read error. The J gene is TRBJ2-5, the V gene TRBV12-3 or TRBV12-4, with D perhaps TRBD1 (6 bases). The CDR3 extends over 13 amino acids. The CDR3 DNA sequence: TGTGCCAGCAGTCTTAGGACAGCACTCACCCTGTACTTC. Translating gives CASSLRTALTLYF.

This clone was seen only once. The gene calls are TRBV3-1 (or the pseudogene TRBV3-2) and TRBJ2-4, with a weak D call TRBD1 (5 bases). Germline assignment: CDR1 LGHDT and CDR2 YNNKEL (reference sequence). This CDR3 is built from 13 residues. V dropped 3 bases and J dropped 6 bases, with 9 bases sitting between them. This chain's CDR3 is CASSHIRGNIQYF. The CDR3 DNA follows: TGTGCCAGCAGCCACATTAGGGGAAACATTCAGTACTTC.

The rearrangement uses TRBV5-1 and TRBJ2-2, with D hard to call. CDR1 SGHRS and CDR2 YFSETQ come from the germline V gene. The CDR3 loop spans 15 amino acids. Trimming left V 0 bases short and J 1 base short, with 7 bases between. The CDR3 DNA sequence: TGCGCCAGCAGCTTGGGACATCAGAACACCGGGGAGCTGTTTTTT. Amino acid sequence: CASSLGHQNTGELFF. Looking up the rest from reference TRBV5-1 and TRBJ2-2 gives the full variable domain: KAGVTQTPRYLIKTRGQQVTLSCSPISGHRSVSWYQQTPGQGLQFLFEYFSETQRNKGNFPGRFSGRQFSNSRSEMNVSTLELGDSALYLCASSLGHQNTGELFFGEGSRLTVL.

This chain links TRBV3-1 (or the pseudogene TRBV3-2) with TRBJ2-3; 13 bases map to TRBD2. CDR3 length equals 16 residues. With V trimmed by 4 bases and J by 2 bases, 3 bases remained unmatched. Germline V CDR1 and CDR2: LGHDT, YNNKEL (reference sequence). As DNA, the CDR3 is TGTGCCAGCAGCCTTGGGACTAGCGGGACCACAGATACGCAGTATTTT. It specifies CASSLGTSGTTDTQYF.

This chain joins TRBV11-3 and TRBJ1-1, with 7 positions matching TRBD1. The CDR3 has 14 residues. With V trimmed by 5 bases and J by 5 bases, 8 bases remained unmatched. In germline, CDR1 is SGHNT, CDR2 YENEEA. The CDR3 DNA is TGTGCCAGCAGCCTTCGACAGGGAGTAACTGAAGCTTTCTTT. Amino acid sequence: CASSLRQGVTEAFF.

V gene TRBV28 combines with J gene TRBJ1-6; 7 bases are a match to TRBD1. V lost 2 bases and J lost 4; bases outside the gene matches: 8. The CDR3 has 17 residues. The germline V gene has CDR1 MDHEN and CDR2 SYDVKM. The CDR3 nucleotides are TGTGCCAGCAGTTTAACTCGGCAGGGGGTTTATAATTCACCCCTCCACTTT. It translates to CASSLTRQGVYNSPLHF.

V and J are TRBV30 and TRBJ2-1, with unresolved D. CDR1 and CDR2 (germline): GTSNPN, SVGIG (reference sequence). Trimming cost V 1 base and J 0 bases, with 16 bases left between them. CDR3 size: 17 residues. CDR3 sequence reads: CAWSGAVGPRSYNEQFF. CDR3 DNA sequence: TGTGCCTGGAGTGGAGCCGTAGGACCCCGCTCCTACAATGAGCAGTTCTTC.

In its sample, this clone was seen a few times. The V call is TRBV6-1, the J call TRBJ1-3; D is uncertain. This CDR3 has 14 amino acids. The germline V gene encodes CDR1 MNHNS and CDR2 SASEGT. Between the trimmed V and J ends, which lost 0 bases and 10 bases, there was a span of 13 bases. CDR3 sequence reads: CASSEATFRMTIYF. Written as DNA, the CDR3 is TGTGCCAGCAGTGAAGCGACCTTTAGGATGACCATATATTTT.

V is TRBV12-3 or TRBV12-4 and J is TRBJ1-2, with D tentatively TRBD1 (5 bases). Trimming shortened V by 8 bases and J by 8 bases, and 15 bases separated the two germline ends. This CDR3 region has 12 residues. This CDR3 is CASGHGTRGYTF. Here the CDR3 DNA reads TGTGCCAGCGGCCACGGGACGAGGGGCTACACCTTC.

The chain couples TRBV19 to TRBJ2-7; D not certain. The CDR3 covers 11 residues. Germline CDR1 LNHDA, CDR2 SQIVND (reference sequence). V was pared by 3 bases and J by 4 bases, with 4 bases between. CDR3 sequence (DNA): TGTGCCAGTAGTATGGGTTACGAGCAGTACTTC. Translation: CASSMGYEQYF.

CDR3 in DNA: TGTGCCAGCAGCTTGTACACAGGGGGCTCTGGGGCCAACGTCCTGACTTTC. Translating gives CASSLYTGGSGANVLTF. The chain has TRBV11-3 and TRBJ2-6; 8 nucleotides match TRBD1. Germline V lookup: CDR1 SGHNT, CDR2 YENEEA. With 3 bases clipped from V and 0 bases from J, the junction kept 4 bases outside the gene matches. The CDR3 length is 17 residues.

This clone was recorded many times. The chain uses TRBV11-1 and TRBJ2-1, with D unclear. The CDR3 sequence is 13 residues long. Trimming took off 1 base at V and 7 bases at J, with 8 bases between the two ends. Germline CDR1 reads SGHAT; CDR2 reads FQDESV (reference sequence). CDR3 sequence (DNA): TGTGCCAGCAGCTTAGGGCTAACTAATGAGCAGTTCTTC. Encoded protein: CASSLGLTNEQFF.

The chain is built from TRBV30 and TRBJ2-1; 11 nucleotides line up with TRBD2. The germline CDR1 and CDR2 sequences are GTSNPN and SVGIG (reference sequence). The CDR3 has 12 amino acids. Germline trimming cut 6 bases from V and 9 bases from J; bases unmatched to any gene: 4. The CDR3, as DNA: TGTGCCTGTATGACTAGCGGGATTGAGCAGTTCTTC. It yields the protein CACMTSGIEQFF.

CDR3 bases: TGTGCCAGTGGGACAGGCCTCGCTCAGCCCCAGCATTTT. It codes for CASGTGLAQPQHF. The V gene is TRBV28, the J gene TRBJ1-5, with TRBD1 matching over 8 bases. CDR3 size: 13 residues. Germline V gene sequence: CDR1 MDHEN, CDR2 SYDVKM. V dropped 9 bases and J dropped 6; count of bases not matched to a gene: 7. The full variable domain, with the rest looked up from reference TRBV28 and TRBJ1-5, is DVKVTQSSRYLVKRTGEKVFLECVQDMDHENMFWYRQDPGLGLRLIYFSYDVKMKEKGDIPEGYSVSREKKERFSLILESASTNQTSMYLCASGTGLAQPQHFGDGTRLSIL.

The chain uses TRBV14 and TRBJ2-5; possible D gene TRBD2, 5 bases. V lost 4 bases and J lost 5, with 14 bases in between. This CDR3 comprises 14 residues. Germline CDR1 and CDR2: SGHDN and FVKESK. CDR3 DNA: TGTGCCAGCAGCCGAATAGGCGGGCGGGAGACCCAGTACTTC. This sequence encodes CASSRIGGRETQYF. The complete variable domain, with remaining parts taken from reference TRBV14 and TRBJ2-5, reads EAGVTQFPSHSVIEKGQTVTLRCDPISGHDNLYWYRRVMGKEIKFLLHFVKESKQDESGMPNNRFLAERTGGTYSTLKVQPAELEDSGVYFCASSRIGGRETQYFGPGTRLLVL.

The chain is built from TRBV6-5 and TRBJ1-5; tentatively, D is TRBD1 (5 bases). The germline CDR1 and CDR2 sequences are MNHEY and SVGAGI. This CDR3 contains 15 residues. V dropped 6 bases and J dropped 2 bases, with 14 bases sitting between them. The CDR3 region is CASSPEAGRNQPQHF. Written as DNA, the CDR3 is TGTGCCAGCAGCCCCGAGGCGGGACGCAATCAGCCCCAGCATTTT.